These 25 T cell receptor beta chains originate from one sample sequenced in a study of PD-L1 blockade in urothelial cancer. This table comes from immunoSEQ multiplex PCR, and its TCRdb copy is limited to in-frame clones, with some not included. The data hold roughly 42,000 clones, with about 90% observed a single time. Time point described: peripheral blood 6 weeks after treatment start. The sample in question was PBMCs, obtained around atezolizumab (anti-PD-L1) treatment. The receptors originated from a man between 65 and 85 years old with urothelial cancer.

This clone turned up a few times. The chain uses TRBV7-9 and TRBJ1-2; TRBD1 matches 10 bases. Trimming removed 5 bases from V and 0 bases from J; junction bases left unmatched: 3. This CDR3 is 15 amino acids long. Germline lookup yields CDR1 SEHNR and CDR2 FQNEAQ (reference sequence). The CDR3 DNA reads as TGTGCCAGCAGCCCTGGGACAGGGGCTAACTATGGCTACACCTTC. This gives the protein CASSPGTGANYGYTF.

This clone was recorded only once. The chain is built from TRBV29-1 and TRBJ2-3; D gene unclear. The CDR3 spans 11 residues. Trimming shortened V by 5 bases and J by 2 bases, and 5 bases separated the two germline ends. In germline, CDR1 is SQVTM, CDR2 ANQGSEA. CDR3 sequence (DNA): TGCAGCGTTTCCCTCACAGATACGCAGTATTTT. Translated: CSVSLTDTQYF.

This chain links TRBV11-2 with TRBJ2-1; weak D call: TRBD2 (6 bases). Trimming took 1 base from V and 8 from J, leaving 12 bases between them. In germline, CDR1 is SGHAT, CDR2 FQNNGV. The CDR3 is made up of 14 amino acids. For the CDR3, the DNA is TGTGCCAGCAGCTTAGCGACTAGTGGGCATGAGCAGTTCTTC. Amino acid sequence: CASSLATSGHEQFF.

The chain recombines TRBV7-9 with TRBJ2-5; 9 bases line up with TRBD1. The CDR3 sequence is 15 residues long. V trimming: 1 base; J trimming: 2 bases; junction bases outside the gene matches: 2. Germline CDR1 SEHNR, CDR2 FQNEAQ (reference sequence). The CDR3 DNA follows: TGTGCCAGCAGCTTAGGGGACAGGGTTCAAGAGACCCAGTACTTC. Amino acid sequence: CASSLGDRVQETQYF. Combining the CDR3 with reference TRBV7-9 and TRBJ2-5 gives the whole variable domain DTGVSQNPRHKITKRGQNVTFRCDPISEHNRLYWYRQTLGQGPEFLTYFQNEAQLEKSRLLSDRFSAERPKGSFSTLEIQRTEQGDSAMYLCASSLGDRVQETQYFGPGTRLLVL.

The CDR3 DNA sequence: TGTGCCAGTAGTTCGCCTGGAGCGGTTGGAAGGAATGAGCAGTTCTTC. Translating it yields CASSSPGAVGRNEQFF. V and J are TRBV19 and TRBJ2-1, with D possibly being TRBD2 (5 bases). V was trimmed by 5 bases and J by 7 bases, leaving 21 bases between them. The CDR3 consists of 16 residues. Germline CDR1 is LNHDA and CDR2 is SQIVND (reference sequence).

The chain combines TRBV7-8 with TRBJ2-5; 7 bases line up with TRBD1. The CDR3 runs 13 residues. V gave up 1 base and J gave up 7 bases; unmatched junction bases: 3. Germline V gives CDR1 SGHVS, CDR2 FQNEAQ. This CDR3 reads CASSLVDRPTQYF. CDR3 nucleotide sequence: TGTGCCAGCAGCTTAGTGGACAGGCCGACCCAGTACTTC.

The V and J genes are TRBV5-1 and TRBJ2-3, with a tentative D call TRBD2 (5 bases). The CDR3 extends over 14 amino acids. Looked up from germline, CDR1 is SGHRS and CDR2 is YFSETQ. V was trimmed by 3 bases and J by 3 bases, leaving 11 bases between them. The CDR3 sequence: CASSSGISTDTQYF. The CDR3 bases are TGCGCCAGCAGCTCCGGGATTTCGACAGATACGCAGTATTTT.

The chain couples TRBV11-2 to TRBJ2-2; 10 nucleotides agree with TRBD2. The V gene's germline CDR1 is SGHAT and CDR2 FQNNGV. CDR3 length: 16 amino acids. After removal of 5 bases from V and 4 bases from J, the junction contained 7 bases not matched to a gene. Written as DNA, the CDR3 is TGTGCCAGCAGCCCGGGCAGCGGGAGGGCCACCGGGGAGCTGTTTTTT. Translating gives CASSPGSGRATGELFF.

The rearrangement joins TRBV6-1 to TRBJ2-5; no clear D gene. V was cut by 1 base and J by 11 bases, with 14 bases left in between. The germline V gene encodes CDR1 MNHNS and CDR2 SASEGT. The CDR3 loop spans 13 amino acids. The CDR3 DNA sequence: TGTGCCAGCAGTGAAGGGTTTGAGCGATCACAGTACTTC. Protein sequence: CASSEGFERSQYF.

CDR3 coding DNA: TGTGCCAGCTCACCACCCGTCAGCAATCAGCCCCAGCATTTT. It translates to CASSPPVSNQPQHF. The J gene is TRBJ1-5, the V gene TRBV18; D is undetermined. The germline gives CDR1 KGHSH, CDR2 LQKENI. The CDR3 covers 14 residues. Trimming removed 0 bases from V and 1 base from J, with 4 bases in between.

The CDR3 is CASSETSGLNNEQFF. The CDR3 DNA sequence: TGTGCCAGCAGTGAGACTAGCGGACTCAACAATGAGCAGTTCTTC. The chain uses TRBV6-1 and TRBJ2-1; 9 bases are a match to TRBD2. CDR1 and CDR2 (germline): MNHNS, SASEGT. The CDR3 has 15 residues. V shed 3 bases and J 5 bases; nucleotides not matched to a gene: 5.

The chain combines TRBV5-1 with TRBJ1-2; D gene uncertain. Germline lookup yields CDR1 SGHRS and CDR2 YFSETQ. This CDR3 is built from 14 residues. Trimming took off 1 base at V and 2 bases at J, with 9 bases between the two ends. CDR3 amino acids: CASSLSRLNYGYTF. The CDR3 region has the DNA TGCGCCAGCAGCTTGAGCAGGCTCAACTATGGCTACACCTTC. Together with reference TRBV5-1 and TRBJ1-2, the CDR3 gives the full variable domain: KAGVTQTPRYLIKTRGQQVTLSCSPISGHRSVSWYQQTPGQGLQFLFEYFSETQRNKGNFPGRFSGRQFSNSRSEMNVSTLELGDSALYLCASSLSRLNYGYTFGSGTRLTVV.

The chain is built from TRBV28 and TRBJ2-7; TRBD2 matches 9 bases. V lost 5 bases to trimming and J lost 7 bases; unmatched junction nucleotides: 9. Germline loops: CDR1 MDHEN, CDR2 SYDVKM. There are 14 residues in the CDR3. In nucleotides, the CDR3 is TGTGCCAGCAGTGCTTGGCTAGCGGGACGAGAGCAGTACTTC. Translation gives CASSAWLAGREQYF.

This clone was counted between two and nine times. The chain links TRBV9 to TRBJ1-2; 7 bases are a match to TRBD1. This CDR3 is 15 amino acids long. With 3 bases clipped from V and 0 bases from J, the junction kept 5 bases outside the gene matches. Germline loops: CDR1 SGDLS, CDR2 YYNGEE. CDR3 DNA: TGTGCCAGCAGCGGTCAGGACAGGACTAACTATGGCTACACCTTC. Protein: CASSGQDRTNYGYTF.

The V call is TRBV11-2, the J call TRBJ1-1; no firm D call. Germline-derived CDR1 and CDR2 are SGHAT and FQNNGV. V lost 5 bases and J 1 base, leaving 14 bases between the germline ends. The CDR3 is 15 residues long. CDR3 DNA: TGTGCCAGCAGCCCGTCATCACAGACGAACACTGAAGCTTTCTTT. Protein sequence: CASSPSSQTNTEAFF.

The gene calls are TRBV15 and TRBJ2-3; D uncertain. With 4 bases removed from V and 3 bases from J, the gap between germline ends came to 5 bases. In germline, CDR1 is LNHNV, CDR2 YYDKDF (reference sequence). The CDR3 has 12 residues. CDR3 sequence reads: CATSTYTDTQYF. The CDR3 bases are TGTGCCACCAGCACCTATACAGATACGCAGTATTTT.

This chain connects TRBV11-1 to TRBJ2-1; TRBD2 matches at 9 bases. The germline V gene encodes CDR1 SGHAT and CDR2 FQDESV (reference sequence). Unmatched junction bases numbered 3, after V lost 0 bases and J lost 6 bases. The CDR3 has 15 residues. The CDR3 sequence: CASSLALGLANEQFF. The CDR3 nucleotides read TGTGCCAGCAGCTTAGCCCTGGGACTAGCCAATGAGCAGTTCTTC.

This chain uses TRBV19 with TRBJ1-5; 9 bases match TRBD1. CDR1 is LNHDA and CDR2 is SQIVND in the germline V gene (reference sequence). Trimming cost V 5 bases and J 4 bases; bases outside gene matches: 12. The CDR3 extends over 17 amino acids. Written as DNA, the CDR3 is TGTGCCAGTAGTCCGGGACCAAGGACAGGGGAGAATCAGCCCCAGCATTTT. Protein: CASSPGPRTGENQPQHF.

The J gene is TRBJ2-1, the V gene TRBV6-6, with 8 bases fitting TRBD2. Trimming at V came to 5 bases and at J to 0 bases, leaving 6 bases not matched to a gene. Germline V gives CDR1 MNHNY, CDR2 SVGAGI (reference sequence). The CDR3 contains 16 residues. DNA for the CDR3: TGTGCCAGCAGTAGGATTAGCGGGAACTCCTACAATGAGCAGTTCTTC. Translated: CASSRISGNSYNEQFF.

The J gene is TRBJ2-1, the V gene TRBV28; 12 bases agree with TRBD2. Germline loops: CDR1 MDHEN, CDR2 SYDVKM. J lost 3 bases, V lost 3 bases, and 6 bases had no gene match. The CDR3 consists of 17 residues. This CDR3 is CASSLSTSGSIYNEQFF. CDR3 sequence (DNA): TGTGCCAGCAGTTTGTCGACTAGCGGGAGTATCTACAATGAGCAGTTCTTC.

V gene TRBV6-6 combines with J gene TRBJ2-5, with a possible D match to TRBD2 (6 bases). V was cut by 6 bases and J by 7 bases, with 21 bases left in between. In germline, CDR1 is MNHNY, CDR2 SVGAGI (reference sequence). CDR3 length: 15 residues. DNA for the CDR3: TGTGCCAGCAGAACCCCCGGGACTCGCGATCGGACCCAGTACTTC. Translation gives CASRTPGTRDRTQYF.

J is TRBJ1-2 and V is TRBV28; TRBD1 aligns across 8 bases. The germline gives CDR1 MDHEN, CDR2 SYDVKM. V dropped 6 bases and J dropped 6; count of bases not matched to a gene: 12. The CDR3 loop spans 15 amino acids. The CDR3 reads CASSQNPTGVDGYTF. The CDR3 bases are TGTGCCAGCAGCCAAAACCCGACAGGGGTGGATGGCTACACCTTC.

The V gene is TRBV10-3, the J gene TRBJ1-3, with a possible D match to TRBD1 (5 bases). Germline-derived CDR1 and CDR2 are ENHRY and SYGVKD. The CDR3 length is 16 residues. Between the trimmed V and J ends, which lost 5 bases and 0 bases, there was a span of 14 bases. The CDR3 reads CAISSSGSSSGNTIYF. CDR3 bases: TGTGCCATCAGTTCTTCAGGGTCTAGCTCTGGAAACACCATATATTTT.

This clone was seen once. CDR3 sequence: CASSPWRLDEKLFF. The CDR3 DNA sequence: TGTGCCAGCAGCCCCTGGAGGCTCGATGAAAAACTGTTTTTT. V usage is TRBV5-5 and J usage is TRBJ1-4, with D unresolved. The CDR3 has 14 residues. Per germline, CDR1 SGHKS and CDR2 YYEKEE (reference sequence). V was cut by 4 bases and J by 6 bases, with 13 bases left in between.

This clone was observed a handful of times. The V and J genes are TRBV2 and TRBJ1-5; unclear D gene. CDR3 length: 13 amino acids. With 2 bases removed from V and 2 bases from J, the gap between germline ends came to 4 bases. Germline V CDR1 and CDR2: SNHLY, FYNNEI. The CDR3 region is CASSESRNQPQHF. The CDR3 DNA reads as TGTGCCAGCAGTGAAAGCCGCAATCAGCCCCAGCATTTT.